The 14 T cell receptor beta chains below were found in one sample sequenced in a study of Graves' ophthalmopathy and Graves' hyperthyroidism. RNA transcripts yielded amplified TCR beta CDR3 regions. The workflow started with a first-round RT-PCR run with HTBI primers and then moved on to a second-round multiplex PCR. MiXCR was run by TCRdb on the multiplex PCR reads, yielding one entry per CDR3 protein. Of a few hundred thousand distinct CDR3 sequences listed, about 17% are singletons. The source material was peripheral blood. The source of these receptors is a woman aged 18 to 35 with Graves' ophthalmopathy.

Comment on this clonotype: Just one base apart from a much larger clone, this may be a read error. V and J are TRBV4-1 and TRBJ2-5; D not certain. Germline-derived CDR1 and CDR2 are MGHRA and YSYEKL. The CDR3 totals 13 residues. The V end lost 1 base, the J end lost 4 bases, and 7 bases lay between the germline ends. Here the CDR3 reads CASSQVLGETQYF. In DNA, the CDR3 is TGCGCCAGCAGCCAAGTACTGGGAGAGACCCAGTACTTC.

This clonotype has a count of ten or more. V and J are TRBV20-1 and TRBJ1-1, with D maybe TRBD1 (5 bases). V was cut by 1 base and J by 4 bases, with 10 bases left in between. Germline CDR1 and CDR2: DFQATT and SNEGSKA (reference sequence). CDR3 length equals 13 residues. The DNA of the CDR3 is TGCAGTGCTAGAGCGGGACTCCGCACTGAAGCTTTCTTT. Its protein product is CSARAGLRTEAFF.

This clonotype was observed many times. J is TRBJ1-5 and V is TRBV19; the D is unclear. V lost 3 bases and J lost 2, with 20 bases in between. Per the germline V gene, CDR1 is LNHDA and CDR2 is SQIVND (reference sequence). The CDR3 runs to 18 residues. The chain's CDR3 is CASSIVESDLRGNQPQHF. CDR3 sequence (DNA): TGTGCCAGTAGTATCGTGGAGTCAGACCTGAGGGGCAATCAGCCCCAGCATTTT.

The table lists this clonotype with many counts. The CDR3 DNA reads TGTGCCAGCAGTGCAGGACACATGCCTTCACCCCTCCACTTT. Protein sequence: CASSAGHMPSPLHF. This chain uses TRBV6-1 with TRBJ1-6, with a tentative D call TRBD1 (5 bases). V was cut by 4 bases and J by 9 bases, with 13 bases left in between. Germline CDR1 reads MNHNS; CDR2 reads SASEGT. The CDR3 is 14 amino acids.

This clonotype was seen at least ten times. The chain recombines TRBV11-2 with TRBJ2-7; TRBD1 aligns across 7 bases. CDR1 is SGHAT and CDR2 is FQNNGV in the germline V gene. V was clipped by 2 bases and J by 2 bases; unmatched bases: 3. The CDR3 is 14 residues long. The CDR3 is CASSLTGAAYEQYF. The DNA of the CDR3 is TGTGCCAGCAGCTTAACAGGGGCTGCCTACGAGCAGTACTTC.

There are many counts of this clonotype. CDR3 sequence: CATSRVGASYSNQPQHF. The CDR3 DNA follows: TGTGCCACCAGCAGAGTAGGGGCCTCCTATAGCAATCAGCCCCAGCATTTT. V gene TRBV15 combines with J gene TRBJ1-5, with D tentatively TRBD1 (5 bases). The germline V gene encodes CDR1 LNHNV and CDR2 YYDKDF (reference sequence). The V end was cut by 1 base, the J end by 0 bases, with 13 bases between. This CDR3 has 17 residues.

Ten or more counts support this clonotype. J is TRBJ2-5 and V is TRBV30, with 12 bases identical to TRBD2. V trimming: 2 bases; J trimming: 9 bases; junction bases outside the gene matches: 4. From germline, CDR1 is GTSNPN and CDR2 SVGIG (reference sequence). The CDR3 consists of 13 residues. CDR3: CAWSLAGGVAQYF. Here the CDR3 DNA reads TGTGCCTGGAGTCTAGCGGGGGGGGTGGCCCAGTACTTC. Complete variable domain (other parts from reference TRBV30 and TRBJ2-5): SQTIHQWPATLVQPVGSPLSLECTVEGTSNPNLYWYRQAAGRGLQLLFYSVGIGQISSEVPQNLSASRPQDRQFILSSKKLLLSDSGFYLCAWSLAGGVAQYFGPGTRLLVL.

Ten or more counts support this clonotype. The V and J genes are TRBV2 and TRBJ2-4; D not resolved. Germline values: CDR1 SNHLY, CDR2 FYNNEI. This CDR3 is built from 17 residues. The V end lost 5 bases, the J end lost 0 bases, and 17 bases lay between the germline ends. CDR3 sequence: CASSFPGRSLAKNIQYF. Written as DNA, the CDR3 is TGTGCCAGCAGTTTTCCTGGACGTTCCCTAGCCAAAAACATTCAGTACTTC.

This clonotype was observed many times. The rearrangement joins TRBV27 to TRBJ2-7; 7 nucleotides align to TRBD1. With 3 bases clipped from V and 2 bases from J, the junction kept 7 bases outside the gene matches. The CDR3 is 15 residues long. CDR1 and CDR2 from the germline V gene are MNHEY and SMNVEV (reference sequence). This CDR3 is CASSFQTGPTYEQYF. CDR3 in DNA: TGTGCCAGCAGTTTTCAGACAGGGCCGACCTACGAGCAGTACTTC.

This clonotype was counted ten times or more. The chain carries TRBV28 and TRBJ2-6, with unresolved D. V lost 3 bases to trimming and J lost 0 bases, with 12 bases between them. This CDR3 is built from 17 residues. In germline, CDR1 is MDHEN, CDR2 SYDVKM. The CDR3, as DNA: TGTGCCAGCAGTTTCACAGACGGGCGCTCTGGGGCCAACGTCCTGACTTTC. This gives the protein CASSFTDGRSGANVLTF.

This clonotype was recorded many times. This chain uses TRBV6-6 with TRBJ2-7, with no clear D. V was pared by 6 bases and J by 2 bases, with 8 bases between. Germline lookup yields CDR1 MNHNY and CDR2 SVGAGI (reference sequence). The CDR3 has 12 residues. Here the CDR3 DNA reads TGTGCCAGCAGGTACGGCACCTACGAGCAGTACTTC. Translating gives CASRYGTYEQYF.

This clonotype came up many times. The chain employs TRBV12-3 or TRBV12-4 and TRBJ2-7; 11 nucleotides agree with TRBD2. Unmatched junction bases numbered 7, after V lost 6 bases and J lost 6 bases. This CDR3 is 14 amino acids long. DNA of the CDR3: TGTGCCAGCAGGTCACTAGCGGGAGCCACCGAGCAGTACTTC. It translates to CASRSLAGATEQYF.

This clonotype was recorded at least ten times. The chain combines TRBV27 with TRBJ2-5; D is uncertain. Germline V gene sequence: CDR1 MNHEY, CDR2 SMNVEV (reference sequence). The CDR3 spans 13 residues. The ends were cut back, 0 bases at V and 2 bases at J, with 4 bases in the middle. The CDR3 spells CASSLSAQETQYF. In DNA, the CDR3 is TGTGCCAGCAGTTTATCCGCGCAAGAGACCCAGTACTTC.

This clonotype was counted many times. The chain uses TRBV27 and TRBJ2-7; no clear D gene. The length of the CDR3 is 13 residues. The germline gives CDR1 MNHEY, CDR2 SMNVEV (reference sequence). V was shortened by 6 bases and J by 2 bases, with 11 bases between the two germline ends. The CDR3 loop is CASSPLPTYEQYF. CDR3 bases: TGTGCCAGCAGCCCCCTACCCACCTACGAGCAGTACTTC.